This record looks at one T cell receptor (beta chain) sequence and its context. Its antigen is undetermined. TCRdb processed the 5' RACE reads anew with MiXCR; each CDR3 protein has one entry. Altogether about 310,000 distinct CDR3 sequences are present, roughly a fifth being singletons, with the ten largest covering around 21%. V was pared by 3 bases and J by 0 bases, with 13 bases between. The length of the CDR3 is 16 residues. The sample originates from a study of T-cell memory formation after mild COVID-19. About the study: TCR clusters largely stayed donor specific.

Study conclusions and caveats: Researchers report contracting CD4+ clones mostly in CM and EM, with CD8+ clones in EMRA. Balance between CD4 and CD8 was seen in clones contracting day 15 to 85, and a CD4+ lean was seen in later expanders.

Material for sequencing was PBMCs or a T cell subset sorted from them (not recorded which). The genes are TRBV5-3 and TRBJ1-5, with D hard to call. TRBV5-3 is sorted into the ORF group, with uncertain function. The clonotype was recovered from a man aged 18-30 years who had mild COVID-19 (a few samples of this study predate the infection). Cell type and time point are not known. As DNA, the CDR3 is TGTGCCAGAAGCTCCTACTCAGATTATAGCAATCAGCCCCAGCATTTT. Residues: CARSSYSDYSNQPQHF.